This entry features one T cell receptor (beta chain) sequence. No antigen is known for it. The data originate from a study of T cell responses to AZD1222 COVID-19 vaccine. The study, taken as a whole, reports: Spike-specific TCR breadth and depth grew following two AZD1222 doses.

Some clones are missing from TCRdb's copy, which holds only in-frame ones; the method was immunoSEQ multiplex PCR. The sample consists of around 140,000 clones, nearly 95% of them appearing once. This receptor was obtained from an adult in good health. The sample here was peripheral blood, taken on day 0 of AZD1222 vaccination.

The CDR3 DNA follows: TGTGCCAGCAGCTTATACAGCGGGAGCTCCTACAATGAGCAGTTCTTC. Translation gives CASSLYSGSSYNEQFF. This chain links TRBV11-2 with TRBJ2-1, with 8 bases identical to TRBD2. Germline V gene data show CDR1 as SGHAT and CDR2 as FQNNGV. V was clipped by 2 bases and J by 0 bases; unmatched bases: 3. This CDR3 region has 16 residues.